This T cell receptor (beta chain) is drawn from a study of beta chain features in type 1 diabetes. General observations from the study: TCRB repertoires of naive, central memory and Treg cells appeared more similar among patients than among healthy donors. The question left open here concerned HLA type influencing TCRB rearrangement. Shorter TCRB CDR3s, moderately but significantly so, were found in Type 1 diabetes patients in all four CD4+ subsets.

Isolated RNA was reverse transcribed in full, so expressed TCRB transcripts were sequenced. Samples of naive, central memory and regulatory T cells yielded a mean of about 3.57 million reads. Generated by immunoSEQ multiplex PCR, the TCRdb table keeps only in-frame clones and is missing some. This sample has a few hundred thousand clones, with about a tenth found just once. CDR3 length equals 15 residues. Germline V lookup: CDR1 SGDLS, CDR2 YYNGEE. The V end was cut by 0 bases, the J end by 3 bases, with 11 bases between. The table lists this clone with a few counts. Its antigen is unknown. This sequence was found in a young man in good health. V usage is TRBV9 and J usage is TRBJ2-3, with D possibly being TRBD1 (5 bases). The sequenced sample consisted of central memory CD4+ T cells from blood. The CDR3 nucleotides read TGTGCCAGCAGCGTAGGCAGGGTGGCGACAGATACGCAGTATTTT. Its protein product is CASSVGRVATDTQYF.